This T cell receptor beta chain was found in a study of blood T cell repertoires in COVID-19. Trimming pared 6 bases from V and 10 bases from J, leaving 13 bases between. This CDR3 comprises 13 residues. Measured with immunoSEQ multiplex PCR; TCRdb has only the in-frame clones, and not every one. Of about 170,000 clones listed, around four fifths are singletons. This receptor was taken from a woman between 65 and 79 years old who had recovered from COVID-19. Sample: peripheral blood. The V gene is TRBV12-3 or TRBV12-4, the J gene TRBJ1-6, with D perhaps matching TRBD1 (5 bases). In nucleotides, the CDR3 is TGTGCCAGCAGCCTCAGGGAAAGATCACCCCTCCACTTT. It is translated as CASSLRERSPLHF.